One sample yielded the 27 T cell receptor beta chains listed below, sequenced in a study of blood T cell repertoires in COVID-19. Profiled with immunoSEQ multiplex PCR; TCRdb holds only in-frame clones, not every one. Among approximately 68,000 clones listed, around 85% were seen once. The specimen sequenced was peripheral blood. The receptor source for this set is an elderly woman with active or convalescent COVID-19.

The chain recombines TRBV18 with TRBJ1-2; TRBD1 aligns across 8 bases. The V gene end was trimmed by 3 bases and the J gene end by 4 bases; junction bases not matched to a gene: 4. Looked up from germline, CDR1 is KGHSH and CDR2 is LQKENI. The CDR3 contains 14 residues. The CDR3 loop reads CASSPGQELYGYTF. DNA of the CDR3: TGTGCCAGCTCACCGGGACAGGAACTCTATGGCTACACCTTC.

CDR3 in amino acids: CSAGGTDGQFF. CDR3 sequence (DNA): TGCAGTGCTGGGGGGACAGACGGGCAGTTCTTC. The rearrangement links TRBV20-1 to TRBJ2-1, with TRBD1 as a possible D gene (7 bases). This CDR3 contains 11 residues. Germline V lookup: CDR1 DFQATT, CDR2 SNEGSKA (reference sequence). Trimming stripped 5 bases from V and 12 bases from J, with 14 bases between.

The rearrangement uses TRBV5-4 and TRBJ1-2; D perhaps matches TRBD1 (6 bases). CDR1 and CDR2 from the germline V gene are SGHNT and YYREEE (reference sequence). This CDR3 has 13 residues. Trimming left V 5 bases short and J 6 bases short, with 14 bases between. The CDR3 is CASRNRVRDGYTF. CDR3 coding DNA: TGTGCCAGCAGGAACAGGGTAAGGGATGGCTACACCTTC.

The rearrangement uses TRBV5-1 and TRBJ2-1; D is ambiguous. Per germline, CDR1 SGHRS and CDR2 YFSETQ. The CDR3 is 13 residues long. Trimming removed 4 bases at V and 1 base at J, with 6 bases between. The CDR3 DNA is TGCGCCAGCAGCCCCCATTCCTACAATGAGCAGTTCTTC. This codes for CASSPHSYNEQFF.

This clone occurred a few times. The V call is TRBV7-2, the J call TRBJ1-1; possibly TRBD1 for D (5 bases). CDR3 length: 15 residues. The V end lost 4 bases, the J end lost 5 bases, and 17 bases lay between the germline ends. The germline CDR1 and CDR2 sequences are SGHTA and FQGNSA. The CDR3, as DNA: TGTGCCAGCAGCTCTAATTGGGGGGACGCGACTGAAGCTTTCTTT. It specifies CASSSNWGDATEAFF.

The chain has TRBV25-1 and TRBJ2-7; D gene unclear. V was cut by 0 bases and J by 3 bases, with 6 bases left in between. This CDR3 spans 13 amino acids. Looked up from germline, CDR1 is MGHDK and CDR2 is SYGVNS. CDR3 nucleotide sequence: TGTGCCAGCAGTGAATACGGTCGCTACGAGCAGTACTTC. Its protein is CASSEYGRYEQYF.

CDR3 sequence (DNA): TGCGCCAGCAGCCTGGTGGGCGTACCGAACTCTGGAAACACCATATATTTT. The encoded protein is CASSLVGVPNSGNTIYF. The V and J genes are TRBV5-1 and TRBJ1-3; no firm D call. Germline CDR1 and CDR2: SGHRS and YFSETQ. V was cut by 4 bases and J by 0 bases, with 17 bases left in between. CDR3 length: 17 residues.

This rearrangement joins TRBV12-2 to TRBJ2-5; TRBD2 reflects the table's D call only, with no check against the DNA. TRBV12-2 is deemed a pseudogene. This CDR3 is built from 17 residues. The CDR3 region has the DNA TGTGCAAGTCGTTTGAAAAAATACGGGAGGCGACAAGAGACCCAGTACTTC. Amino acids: CASRLKKYGRRQETQYF.

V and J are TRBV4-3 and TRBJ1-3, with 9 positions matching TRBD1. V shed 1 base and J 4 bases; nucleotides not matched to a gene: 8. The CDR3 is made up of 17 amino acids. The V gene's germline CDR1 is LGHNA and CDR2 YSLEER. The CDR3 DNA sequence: TGCGCCAGCAGCCAAGGGCGGGGGACAGGGCAAGGAAACACCATATATTTT. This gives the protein CASSQGRGTGQGNTIYF.

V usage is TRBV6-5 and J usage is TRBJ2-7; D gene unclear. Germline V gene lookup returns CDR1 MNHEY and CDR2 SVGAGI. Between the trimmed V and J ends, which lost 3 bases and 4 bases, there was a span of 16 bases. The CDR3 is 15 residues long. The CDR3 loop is CASSYSAGRAYEQYF. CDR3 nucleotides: TGTGCCAGCAGTTATTCGGCAGGCCGTGCTTACGAGCAGTACTTC.

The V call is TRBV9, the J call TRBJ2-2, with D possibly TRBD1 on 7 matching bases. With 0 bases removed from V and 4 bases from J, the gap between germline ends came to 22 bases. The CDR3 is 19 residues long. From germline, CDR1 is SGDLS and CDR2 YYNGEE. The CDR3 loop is CASSVAPGGTAPRTGELFF. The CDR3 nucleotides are TGTGCCAGCAGCGTAGCCCCAGGGGGGACAGCCCCTCGCACCGGGGAGCTGTTTTTT.

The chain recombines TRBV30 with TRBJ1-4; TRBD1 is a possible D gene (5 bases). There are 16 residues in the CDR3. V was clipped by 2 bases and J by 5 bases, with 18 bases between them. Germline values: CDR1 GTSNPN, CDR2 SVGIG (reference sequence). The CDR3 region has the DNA TGTGCCTGGAGTTTGGGGCCGACGATGCTGAATGAAAAACTGTTTTTT. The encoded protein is CAWSLGPTMLNEKLFF.

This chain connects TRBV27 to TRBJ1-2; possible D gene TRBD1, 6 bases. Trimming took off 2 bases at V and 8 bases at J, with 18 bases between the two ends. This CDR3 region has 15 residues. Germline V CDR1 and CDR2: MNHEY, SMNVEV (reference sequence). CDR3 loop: CASSLTRTEISGYTF. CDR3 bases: TGTGCCAGCAGTTTAACACGGACAGAAATAAGCGGCTACACCTTC.

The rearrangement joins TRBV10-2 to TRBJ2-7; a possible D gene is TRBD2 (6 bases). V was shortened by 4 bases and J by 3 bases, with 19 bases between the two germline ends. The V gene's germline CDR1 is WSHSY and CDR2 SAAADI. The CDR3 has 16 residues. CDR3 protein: CASSGGGAQLLYEQYF. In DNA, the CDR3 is TGCGCCAGCAGTGGGGGCGGGGCGCAACTACTCTACGAGCAGTACTTC.

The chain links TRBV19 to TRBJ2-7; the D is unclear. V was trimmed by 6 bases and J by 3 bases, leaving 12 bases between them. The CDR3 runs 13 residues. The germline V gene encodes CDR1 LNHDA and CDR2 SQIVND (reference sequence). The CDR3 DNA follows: TGTGCCAGTAGCGACGCTTCGGGCTACGAGCAGTACTTC. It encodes CASSDASGYEQYF.

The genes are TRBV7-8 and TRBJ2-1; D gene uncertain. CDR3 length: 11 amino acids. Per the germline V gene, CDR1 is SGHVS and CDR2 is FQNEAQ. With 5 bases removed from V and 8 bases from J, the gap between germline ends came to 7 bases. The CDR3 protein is CASSPADEQFF. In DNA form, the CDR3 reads TGTGCCAGCAGCCCCGCAGATGAGCAGTTCTTC.

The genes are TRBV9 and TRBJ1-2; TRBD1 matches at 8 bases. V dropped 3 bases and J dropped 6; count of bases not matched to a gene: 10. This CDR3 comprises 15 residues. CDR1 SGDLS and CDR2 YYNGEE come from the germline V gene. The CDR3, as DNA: TGTGCCAGCAGCGCGACCTCAGGGGGCGCGGATGGCTACACCTTC. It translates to CASSATSGGADGYTF.

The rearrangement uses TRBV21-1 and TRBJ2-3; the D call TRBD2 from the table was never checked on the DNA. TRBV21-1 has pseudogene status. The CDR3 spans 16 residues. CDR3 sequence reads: CATGGLNDMQADTQYF. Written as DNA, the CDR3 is TGTGCCACGGGGGGGCTGAATGATATGCAGGCAGATACGCAGTATTTT.

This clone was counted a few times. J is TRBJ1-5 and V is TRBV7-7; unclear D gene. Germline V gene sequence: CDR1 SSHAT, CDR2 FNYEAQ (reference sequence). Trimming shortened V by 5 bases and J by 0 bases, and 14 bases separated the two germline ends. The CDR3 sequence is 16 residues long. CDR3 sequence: CASSHLPRYSNQPQHF. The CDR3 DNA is TGTGCCAGCAGCCACCTCCCCCGCTATAGCAATCAGCCCCAGCATTTT.

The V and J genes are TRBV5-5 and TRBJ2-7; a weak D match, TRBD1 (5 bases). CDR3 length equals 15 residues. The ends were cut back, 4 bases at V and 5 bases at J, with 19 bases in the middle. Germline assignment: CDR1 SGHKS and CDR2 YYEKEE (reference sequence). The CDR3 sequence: CASSPPTGPWDEQYF. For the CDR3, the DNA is TGTGCCAGCAGCCCTCCAACAGGTCCTTGGGACGAGCAGTACTTC.

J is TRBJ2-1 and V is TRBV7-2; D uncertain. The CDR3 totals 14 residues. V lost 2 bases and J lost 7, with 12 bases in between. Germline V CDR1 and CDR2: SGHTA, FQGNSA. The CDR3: CASSLRLEINEQFF. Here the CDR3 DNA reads TGTGCCAGCAGCTTACGCCTAGAAATTAATGAGCAGTTCTTC. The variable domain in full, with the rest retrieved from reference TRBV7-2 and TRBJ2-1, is GAGVSQSPSNKVTEKGKDVELRCDPISGHTALYWYRQSLGQGLEFLIYFQGNSAPDKSGLPSDRFSAERTGGSVSTLTIQRTQQEDSAVYLCASSLRLEINEQFFGPGTRLTVL.

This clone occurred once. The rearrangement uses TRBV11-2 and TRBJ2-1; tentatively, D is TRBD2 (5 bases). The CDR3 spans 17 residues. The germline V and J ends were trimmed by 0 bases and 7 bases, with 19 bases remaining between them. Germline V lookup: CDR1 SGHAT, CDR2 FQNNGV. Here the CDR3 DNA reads TGTGCCAGCAGCTTAGAGGTATGGTTTGGACTGGGGAATGAGCAGTTCTTC. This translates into CASSLEVWFGLGNEQFF.

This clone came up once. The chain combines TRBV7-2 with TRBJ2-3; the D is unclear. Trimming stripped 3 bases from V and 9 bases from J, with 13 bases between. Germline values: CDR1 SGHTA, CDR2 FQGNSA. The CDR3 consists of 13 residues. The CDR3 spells CASSFGFQSTQYF. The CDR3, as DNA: TGTGCCAGCAGCTTCGGGTTTCAGAGCACGCAGTATTTT.

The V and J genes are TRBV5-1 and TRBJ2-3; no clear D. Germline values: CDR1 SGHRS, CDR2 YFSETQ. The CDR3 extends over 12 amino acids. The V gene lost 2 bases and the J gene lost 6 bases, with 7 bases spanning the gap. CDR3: CASSFSRDTQYF. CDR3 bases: TGCGCCAGCAGCTTCTCTAGGGATACGCAGTATTTT.

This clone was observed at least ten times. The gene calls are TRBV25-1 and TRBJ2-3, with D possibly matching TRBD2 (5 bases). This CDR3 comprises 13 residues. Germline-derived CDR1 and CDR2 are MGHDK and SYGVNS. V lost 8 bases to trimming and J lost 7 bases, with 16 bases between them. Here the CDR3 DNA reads TGTGCCAGCGGCAGCGGAATTCGGCATACGCAGTATTTT. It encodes CASGSGIRHTQYF.

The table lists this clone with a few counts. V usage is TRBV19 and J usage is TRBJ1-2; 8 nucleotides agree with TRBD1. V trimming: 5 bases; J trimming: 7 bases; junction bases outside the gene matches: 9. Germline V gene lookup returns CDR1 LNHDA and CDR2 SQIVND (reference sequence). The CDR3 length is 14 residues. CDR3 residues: CASSDPGTGFGYTF. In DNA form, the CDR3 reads TGTGCCAGTAGTGATCCCGGGACAGGATTTGGCTACACCTTC.

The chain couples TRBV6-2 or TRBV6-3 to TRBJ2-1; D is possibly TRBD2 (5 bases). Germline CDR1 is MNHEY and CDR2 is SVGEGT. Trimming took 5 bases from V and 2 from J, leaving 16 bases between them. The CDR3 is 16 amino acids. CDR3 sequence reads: CASSTERSQTYNEQFF. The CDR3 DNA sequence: TGTGCCAGCAGTACGGAGCGGAGCCAGACCTACAATGAGCAGTTCTTC.